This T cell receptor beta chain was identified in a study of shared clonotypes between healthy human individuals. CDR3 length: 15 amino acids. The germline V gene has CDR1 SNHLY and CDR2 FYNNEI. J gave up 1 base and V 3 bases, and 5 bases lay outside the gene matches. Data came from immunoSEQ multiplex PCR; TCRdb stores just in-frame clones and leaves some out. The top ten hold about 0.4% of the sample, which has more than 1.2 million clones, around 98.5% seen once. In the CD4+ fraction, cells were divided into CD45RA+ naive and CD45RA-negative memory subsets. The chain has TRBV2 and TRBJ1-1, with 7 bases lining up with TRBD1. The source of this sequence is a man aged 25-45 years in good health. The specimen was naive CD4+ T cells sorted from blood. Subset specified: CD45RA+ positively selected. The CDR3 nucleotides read TGTGCCAGCAGTGAGTACGGGACAGCGAACACTGAAGCTTTCTTT. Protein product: CASSEYGTANTEAFF.